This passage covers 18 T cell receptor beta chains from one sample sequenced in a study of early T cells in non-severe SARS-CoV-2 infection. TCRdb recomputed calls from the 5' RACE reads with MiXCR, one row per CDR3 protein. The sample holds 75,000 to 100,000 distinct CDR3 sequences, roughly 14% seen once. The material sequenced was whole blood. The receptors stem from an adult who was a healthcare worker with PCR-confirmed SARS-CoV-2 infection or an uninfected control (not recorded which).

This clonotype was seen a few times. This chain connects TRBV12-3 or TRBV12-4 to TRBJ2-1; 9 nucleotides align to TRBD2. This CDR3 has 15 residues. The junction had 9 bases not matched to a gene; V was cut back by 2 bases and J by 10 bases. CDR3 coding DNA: TGTGCCAGCAGTTTATTTGGCGGGGGGGCCGGCGAGCAGTTCTTC. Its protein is CASSLFGGGAGEQFF.

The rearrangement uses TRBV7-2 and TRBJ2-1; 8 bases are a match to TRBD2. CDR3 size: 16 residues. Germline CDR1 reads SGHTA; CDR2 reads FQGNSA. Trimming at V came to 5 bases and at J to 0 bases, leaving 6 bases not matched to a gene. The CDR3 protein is CASSRGGASSYNEQFF. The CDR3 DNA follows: TGTGCCAGCAGCCGGGGGGGGGCGAGCTCCTACAATGAGCAGTTCTTC.

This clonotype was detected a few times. The CDR3 coding sequence is TGCAGTGCTAGCAGCCATCGCGGTGAGCAGTTCTTC. It codes for CSASSHRGEQFF. This chain joins TRBV20-1 and TRBJ2-1; D call uncertain. The V gene's germline CDR1 is DFQATT and CDR2 SNEGSKA (reference sequence). Trimming left V 3 bases short and J 9 bases short, with 12 bases between. The CDR3 spans 12 residues.

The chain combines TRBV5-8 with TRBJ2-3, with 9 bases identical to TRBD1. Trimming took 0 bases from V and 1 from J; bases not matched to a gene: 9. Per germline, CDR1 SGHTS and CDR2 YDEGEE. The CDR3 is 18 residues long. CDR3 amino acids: CASSLDRDRVQGTDTQYF. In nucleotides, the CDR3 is TGTGCCAGCAGCTTGGACCGGGACAGGGTTCAGGGCACAGATACGCAGTATTTT.

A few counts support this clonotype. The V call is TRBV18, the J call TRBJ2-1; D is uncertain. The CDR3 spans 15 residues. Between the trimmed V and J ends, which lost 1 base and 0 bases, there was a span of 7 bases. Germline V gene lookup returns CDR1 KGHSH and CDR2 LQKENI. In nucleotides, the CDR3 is TGTGCCAGCTCACCACAGCTCCCCTCCTACAATGAGCAGTTCTTC. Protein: CASSPQLPSYNEQFF.

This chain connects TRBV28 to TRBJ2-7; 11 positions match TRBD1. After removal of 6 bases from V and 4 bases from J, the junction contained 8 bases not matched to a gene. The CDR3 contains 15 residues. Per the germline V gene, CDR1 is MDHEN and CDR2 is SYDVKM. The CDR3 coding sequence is TGTGCCAGCAGCGGGACAGGGGGAGGGAGATACGAGCAGTACGTC. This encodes CASSGTGGGRYEQYV.

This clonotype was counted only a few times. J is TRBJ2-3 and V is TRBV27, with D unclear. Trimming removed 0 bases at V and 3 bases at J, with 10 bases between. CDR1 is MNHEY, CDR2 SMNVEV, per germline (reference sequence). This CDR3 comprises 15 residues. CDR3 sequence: CASSLSAGRTDTQYF. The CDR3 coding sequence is TGTGCCAGCAGTTTATCGGCAGGCCGGACAGATACGCAGTATTTT.

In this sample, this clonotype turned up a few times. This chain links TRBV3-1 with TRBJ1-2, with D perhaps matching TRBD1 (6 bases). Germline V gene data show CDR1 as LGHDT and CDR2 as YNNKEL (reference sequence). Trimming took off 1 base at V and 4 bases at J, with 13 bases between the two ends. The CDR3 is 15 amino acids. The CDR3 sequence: CASSQAQGTGYGYTF. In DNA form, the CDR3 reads TGTGCCAGCAGCCAAGCTCAGGGGACCGGCTATGGCTACACCTTC.

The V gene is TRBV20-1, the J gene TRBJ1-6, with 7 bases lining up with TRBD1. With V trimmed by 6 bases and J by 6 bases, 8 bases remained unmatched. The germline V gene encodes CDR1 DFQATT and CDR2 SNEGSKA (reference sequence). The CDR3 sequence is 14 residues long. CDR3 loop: CSARWTGANSPLHF. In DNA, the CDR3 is TGCAGTGCCAGATGGACAGGTGCTAATTCACCCCTCCACTTT.

This CDR3 is CASSTSHNEQFF. The CDR3 DNA follows: TGTGCCAGCAGTACAAGCCACAATGAGCAGTTCTTC. V is TRBV27 and J is TRBJ2-1; D unresolved. Germline V gives CDR1 MNHEY, CDR2 SMNVEV (reference sequence). V was cut by 5 bases and J by 5 bases, with 7 bases left in between. The CDR3 has 12 amino acids.

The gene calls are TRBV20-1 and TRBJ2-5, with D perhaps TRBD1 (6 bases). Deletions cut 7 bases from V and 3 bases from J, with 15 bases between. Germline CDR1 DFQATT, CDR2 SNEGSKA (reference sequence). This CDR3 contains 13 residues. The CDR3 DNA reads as TGCAGTGTTCTTCACAGGGAGAAAGAGACCCAGTACTTC. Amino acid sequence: CSVLHREKETQYF.

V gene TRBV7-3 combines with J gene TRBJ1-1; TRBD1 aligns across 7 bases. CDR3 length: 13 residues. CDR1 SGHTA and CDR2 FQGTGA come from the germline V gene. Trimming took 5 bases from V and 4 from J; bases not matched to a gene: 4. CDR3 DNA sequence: TGTGCCAGCAGCGTGGACAGGTTCACTGAAGCTTTCTTT. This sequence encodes CASSVDRFTEAFF. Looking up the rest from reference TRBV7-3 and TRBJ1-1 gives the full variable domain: GAGVSQTPSNKVTEKGKYVELRCDPISGHTALYWYRQSLGQGPEFLIYFQGTGAADDSGLPNDRFFAVRPEGSVSTLKIQRTERGDSAVYLCASSVDRFTEAFFGQGTRLTVV.

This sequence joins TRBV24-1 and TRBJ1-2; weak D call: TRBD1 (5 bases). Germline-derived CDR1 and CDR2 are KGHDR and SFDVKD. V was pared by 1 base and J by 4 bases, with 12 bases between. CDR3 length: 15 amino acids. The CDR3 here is CATSDFQGSFYGYTF. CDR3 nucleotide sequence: TGTGCCACCAGTGATTTCCAGGGAAGCTTCTATGGCTACACCTTC.

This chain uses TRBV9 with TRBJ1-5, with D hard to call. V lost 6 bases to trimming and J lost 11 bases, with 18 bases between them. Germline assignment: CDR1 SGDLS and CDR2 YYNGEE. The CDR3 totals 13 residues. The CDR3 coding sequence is TGTGCCAGCAATCGCGGACTCCCGCCGACCCAGCATTTT. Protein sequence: CASNRGLPPTQHF.

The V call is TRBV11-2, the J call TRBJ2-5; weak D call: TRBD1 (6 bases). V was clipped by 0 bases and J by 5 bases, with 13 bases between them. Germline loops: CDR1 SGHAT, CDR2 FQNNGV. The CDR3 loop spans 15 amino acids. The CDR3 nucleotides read TGTGCCAGCAGCTTAGAGCAGGGGTCGGTGGAGACCCAGTACTTC. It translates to CASSLEQGSVETQYF.

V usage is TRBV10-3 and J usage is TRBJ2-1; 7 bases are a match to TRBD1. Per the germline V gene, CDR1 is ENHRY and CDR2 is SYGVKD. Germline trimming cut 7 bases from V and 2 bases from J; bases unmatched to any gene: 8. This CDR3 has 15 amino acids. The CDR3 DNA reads TGTGCCATCATTAGAACCGGGACAGCCTACAATGAGCAGTTCTTC. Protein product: CAIIRTGTAYNEQFF.

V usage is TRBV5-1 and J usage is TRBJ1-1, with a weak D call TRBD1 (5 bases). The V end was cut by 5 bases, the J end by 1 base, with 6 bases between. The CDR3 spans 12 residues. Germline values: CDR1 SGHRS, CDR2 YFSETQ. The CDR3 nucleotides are TGCGCCAGCAGAGACAGGAACACTGAAGCTTTCTTT. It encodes CASRDRNTEAFF.

CDR3 sequence: CASTQSTVYNEQFF. In nucleotides, the CDR3 is TGTGCCAGCACCCAGTCGACGGTCTACAATGAGCAGTTCTTC. The V gene is TRBV2, the J gene TRBJ2-1; D gene uncertain. Between the trimmed V and J ends, which lost 7 bases and 3 bases, there was a span of 13 bases. The CDR3 loop spans 14 amino acids. The germline V gene has CDR1 SNHLY and CDR2 FYNNEI.